The source of this TCR beta chain is a study of blood T cell repertoires in COVID-19. Across the study: T cells, B-cell-depleted T cells, or PBMCs provided the cDNA or gDNA that served as material.

One Seattle source followed patients from active infection through their disease course. The V and J ends lost 4 bases and 1 base respectively, with 9 bases between them. This CDR3 contains 14 residues. Germline V gene sequence: CDR1 SGHNT, CDR2 YENEEA. Produced via immunoSEQ multiplex PCR; TCRdb's table is partial and in-frame only. The sample lists some 320,000 clones; roughly 86% were seen once. The sequence was obtained from a woman under 40 with COVID-19, enrolled during active disease. The chain couples TRBV11-3 to TRBJ2-3; D may be TRBD2 (6 bases). The sample taken for sequencing was peripheral blood. The CDR3 DNA is TGTGCCAGCAGCTCGGGGGAGGGCACAGATACGCAGTATTTT. Residues: CASSSGEGTDTQYF. Looking up the rest from reference TRBV11-3 and TRBJ2-3 gives the full variable domain: EAGVVQSPRYKIIEKKQPVAFWCNPISGHNTLYWYLQNLGQGPELLIRYENEEAVDDSQLPKDRFSAERLKGVDSTLKIQPAELGDSAVYLCASSSGEGTDTQYFGPGTRLTVL.